This T cell receptor beta chain was profiled in a study of cytomegalovirus exposure and HLA in healthy donors. In its sample, this clone was seen a few times. 13 Jbeta primers and 60 Vbeta primers were used for the PCR. TCRdb keeps only in-frame clones here, not all; method: immunoSEQ multiplex PCR. This table has some 150,000 clones, 70% to 80% appearing once. The sequencing input was PBMCs. This TCR came from a man aged 25-40 years in good health and CMV-seropositive.

This chain's CDR3 is CASRNKEAGYGYTF. The CDR3 nucleotides are TGTGCCAGCAGAAATAAGGAAGCGGGCTATGGCTACACCTTC. The V and J genes are TRBV2 and TRBJ1-2; the D is unclear. The ends were cut back, 6 bases at V and 4 bases at J, with 15 bases in the middle. The CDR3 runs 14 residues. Per germline, CDR1 SNHLY and CDR2 FYNNEI.